Shown below are 6 T cell receptor beta chains from a single sample sequenced in a study of T cell responses to AZD1222 COVID-19 vaccine. The table came from immunoSEQ multiplex PCR; TCRdb's copy has only in-frame clones and leaves some out. This table has 70,000 to 90,000 clones, roughly 80% appearing once. The sequencing used peripheral blood, collected on day 0 of AZD1222 vaccination. The source is an adult in good health.

The rearrangement uses TRBV7-2 and TRBJ2-1; TRBD2 matches at 11 bases. This CDR3 has 15 amino acids. Trimming at V came to 6 bases and at J to 8 bases, leaving 9 bases not matched to a gene. The germline CDR1 and CDR2 sequences are SGHTA and FQGNSA. In nucleotides, the CDR3 is TGTGCCAGCAGTATACTAGCGGGAGAGTTCGATGAGCAGTTCTTC. It is translated as CASSILAGEFDEQFF.

V is TRBV27 and J is TRBJ1-2; possible D gene TRBD1, 5 bases. This CDR3 has 12 amino acids. The V end was cut by 6 bases, the J end by 8 bases, with 13 bases between. From germline, CDR1 is MNHEY and CDR2 SMNVEV (reference sequence). The CDR3 DNA reads TGTGCCAGCAGAAACACGGGGGTCGGCTACACCTTC. As protein: CASRNTGVGYTF.

The chain uses TRBV5-1 and TRBJ2-3, with D perhaps matching TRBD1 (6 bases). Trimming left V 3 bases short and J 2 bases short, with 10 bases between. The CDR3 contains 14 residues. Germline V CDR1 and CDR2: SGHRS, YFSETQ. The DNA of the CDR3 is TGCGCCAGCAGCTCCCAGGGGACCACAGATACGCAGTATTTT. Its translation: CASSSQGTTDTQYF.

The V call is TRBV6-6, the J call TRBJ1-5; D remains unclear. This CDR3 comprises 12 residues. V was shortened by 5 bases and J by 7 bases, with 9 bases between the two germline ends. Germline-derived CDR1 and CDR2 are MNHNY and SVGAGI (reference sequence). In nucleotides, the CDR3 is TGTGCCAGCAGTAACAGTCTCCAGCCCCAGCATTTT. Translating it yields CASSNSLQPQHF.

V gene TRBV6-2 or TRBV6-3 combines with J gene TRBJ2-1, with 14 bases that match TRBD2. Germline V gene sequence: CDR1 MNHEY, CDR2 SVGEGT. This CDR3 region has 15 residues. V lost 2 bases, J lost 6 bases, and 0 bases stayed unmatched. The CDR3 coding sequence is TGTGCCAGCAGTTACGGGACTAGCGGGAGCAATGAGCAGTTCTTC. This translates into CASSYGTSGSNEQFF.

The rearrangement joins TRBV3-1 (or the pseudogene TRBV3-2) to TRBJ2-7, with 9 bases matching TRBD1. V was pared by 1 base and J by 2 bases, with 0 bases of the junction left unmatched. The CDR3 extends over 14 amino acids. In germline, CDR1 is LGHDT, CDR2 YNNKEL (reference sequence). CDR3 DNA sequence: TGTGCCAGCAGCCAAGGGGACAGGGCCTACGAGCAGTACTTC. The encoded protein is CASSQGDRAYEQYF.